This TCR beta chain was documented in a study of blood T cell repertoires in COVID-19. Under the authors' procedure: Amplification from reference gene primers served as the basis for estimated nucleated cell counts. Method: immunoSEQ multiplex PCR; TCRdb's copy keeps in-frame clones and lacks some. V and J calls and clone size are those listed in that table; D and trimming were worked out from the DNA. The sample includes about 52,000 clones, about four fifths of them seen just once. Germline V gives CDR1 KGHSH, CDR2 LQKENI. Trimming removed 3 bases at V and 0 bases at J, with 8 bases between. The CDR3 is made up of 14 amino acids.

V and J are TRBV18 and TRBJ1-1; D is unclear. This sequence was found in a man aged 70 or older with active COVID-19. The specimen sequenced was peripheral blood. CDR3 nucleotides: TGTGCCAGCTCACCTAGATATTTGAACACTGAAGCTTTCTTT. Translated, it gives CASSPRYLNTEAFF.